This T cell receptor beta chain was observed in a study of blood T cell repertoires in COVID-19. Study background: PBMCs, B-cell-depleted T cells, or T cells provided the cDNA or gDNA that made up the material.

From germline, CDR1 is MNHEY and CDR2 SVGAGI. This CDR3 is built from 14 residues. The V gene lost 0 bases and the J gene lost 7 bases, with 10 bases spanning the gap. The assay was immunoSEQ multiplex PCR, and TCRdb's table has in-frame clones only and misses some. Of more than 65,000 clones detected, around 89% appear once; the ten largest clones hold 7.5% to 9.5%. The sample consisted of peripheral blood. The TCR comes from a man aged 45-60 years with acute or convalescent COVID-19. This chain uses TRBV6-5 with TRBJ1-5, with D perhaps TRBD1 (6 bases). The CDR3 reads CASSYSGAKQPQHF. The CDR3 coding sequence is TGTGCCAGCAGTTACTCGGGGGCGAAGCAGCCCCAGCATTTT.